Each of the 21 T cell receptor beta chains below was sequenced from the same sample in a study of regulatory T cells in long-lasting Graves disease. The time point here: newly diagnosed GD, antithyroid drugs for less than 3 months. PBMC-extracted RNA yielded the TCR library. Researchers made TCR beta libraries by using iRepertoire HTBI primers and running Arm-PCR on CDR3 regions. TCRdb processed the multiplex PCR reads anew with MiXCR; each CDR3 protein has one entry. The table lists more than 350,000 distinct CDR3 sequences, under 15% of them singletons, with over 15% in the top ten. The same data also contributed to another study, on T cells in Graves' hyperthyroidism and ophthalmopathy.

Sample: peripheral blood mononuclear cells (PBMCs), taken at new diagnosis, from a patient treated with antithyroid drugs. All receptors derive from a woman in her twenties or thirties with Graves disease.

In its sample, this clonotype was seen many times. The CDR3 protein is CASTRGDLNQPQHF. In nucleotides, the CDR3 is TGTGCCAGCACCAGGGGGGATCTCAATCAGCCCCAGCATTTT. The chain carries TRBV6-1 and TRBJ1-5, with 7 bases matching TRBD1. The ends lost 7 bases at V and 3 bases at J; junction bases unmatched: 6. The CDR3 runs to 14 residues. The germline CDR1 and CDR2 sequences are MNHNS and SASEGT.

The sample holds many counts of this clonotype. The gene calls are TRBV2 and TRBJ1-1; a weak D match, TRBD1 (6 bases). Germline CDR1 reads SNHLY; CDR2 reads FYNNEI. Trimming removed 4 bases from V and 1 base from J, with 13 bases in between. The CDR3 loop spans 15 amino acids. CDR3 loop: CASSVSGAGNTEAFF. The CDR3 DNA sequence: TGTGCCAGCAGTGTTTCAGGGGCGGGGAACACTGAAGCTTTCTTT.

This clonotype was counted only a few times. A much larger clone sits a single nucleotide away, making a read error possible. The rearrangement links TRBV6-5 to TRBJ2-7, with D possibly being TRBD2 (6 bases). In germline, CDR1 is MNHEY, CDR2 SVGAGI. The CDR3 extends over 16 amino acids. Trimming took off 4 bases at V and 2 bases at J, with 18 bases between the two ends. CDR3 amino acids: CASSSGTSGPPYEQYF. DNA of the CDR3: TGTGCCAGCAGTTCCGGGACTTCCGGACCGCCCTACGAGCAGTACTTC.

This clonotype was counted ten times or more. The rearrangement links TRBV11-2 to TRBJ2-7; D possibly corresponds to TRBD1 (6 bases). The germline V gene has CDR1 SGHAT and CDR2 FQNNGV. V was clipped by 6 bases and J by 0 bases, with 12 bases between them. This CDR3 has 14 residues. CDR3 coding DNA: TGTGCCAGCAGTTTACAGGGCCGCTCCTACGAGCAGTACTTC. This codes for CASSLQGRSYEQYF.

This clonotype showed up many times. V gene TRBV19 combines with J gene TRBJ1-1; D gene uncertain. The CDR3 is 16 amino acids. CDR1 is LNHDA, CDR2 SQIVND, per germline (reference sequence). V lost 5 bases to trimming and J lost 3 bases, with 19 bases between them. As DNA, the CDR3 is TGTGCCAGTAGTTCCCCTCTAGGCTCCGGATACACTGAAGCTTTCTTT. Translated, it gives CASSSPLGSGYTEAFF.

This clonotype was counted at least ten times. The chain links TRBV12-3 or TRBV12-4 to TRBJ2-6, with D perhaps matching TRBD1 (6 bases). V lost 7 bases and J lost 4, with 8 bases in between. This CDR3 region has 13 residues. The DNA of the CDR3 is TGTGCCAGCATCACAGGGGGGGCCAACGTCCTGACTTTC. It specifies CASITGGANVLTF.

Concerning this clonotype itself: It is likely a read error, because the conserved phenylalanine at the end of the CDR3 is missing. As DNA, the CDR3 is TGTGCCAGCAGCCAAGCACAGGGGGCCAAAAACATTCAGTACCTC. It encodes CASSQAQGAKNIQYL. V gene TRBV3-1 combines with J gene TRBJ2-4, with 7 bases fitting TRBD1. The trim removed 1 base at V and 1 base at J, leaving 1 base unmatched. The CDR3 is 15 residues long. Germline lookup yields CDR1 LGHDT and CDR2 YNNKEL (reference sequence).

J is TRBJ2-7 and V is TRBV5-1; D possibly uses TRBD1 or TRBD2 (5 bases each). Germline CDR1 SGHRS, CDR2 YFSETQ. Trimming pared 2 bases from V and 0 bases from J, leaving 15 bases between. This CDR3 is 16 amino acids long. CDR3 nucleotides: TGCGCCAGCAGCTTAACCGGGACGGCGAGCTCCTACGAGCAGTACTTC. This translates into CASSLTGTASSYEQYF.

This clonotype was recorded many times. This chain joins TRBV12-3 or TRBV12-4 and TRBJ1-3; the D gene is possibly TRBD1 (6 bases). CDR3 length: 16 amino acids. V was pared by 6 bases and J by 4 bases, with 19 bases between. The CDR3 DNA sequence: TGTGCCAGCAGCCGACCCCTCAGGGGACGGGGAAACACCATATATTTT. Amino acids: CASSRPLRGRGNTIYF.

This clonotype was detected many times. The CDR3 DNA follows: TGTGCCAGCAGTTCCCCGGGACTCCCGGGCTCCTACGAGCAGTACTTC. Translated, it gives CASSSPGLPGSYEQYF. The chain is built from TRBV6-5 and TRBJ2-7; D perhaps matches TRBD2 (6 bases). This CDR3 region has 16 residues. V was trimmed by 4 bases and J by 0 bases, leaving 16 bases between them. CDR1 and CDR2 from the germline V gene are MNHEY and SVGAGI.

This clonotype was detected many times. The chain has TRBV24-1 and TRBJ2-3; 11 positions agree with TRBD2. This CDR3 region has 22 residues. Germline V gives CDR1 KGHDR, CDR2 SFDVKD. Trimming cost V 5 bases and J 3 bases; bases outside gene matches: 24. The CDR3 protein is CATSGPSGRKPKGGDTTDTQYF. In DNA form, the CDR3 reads TGTGCCACCAGTGGCCCTAGCGGGAGGAAGCCGAAGGGAGGAGATACTACAGATACGCAGTATTTT.

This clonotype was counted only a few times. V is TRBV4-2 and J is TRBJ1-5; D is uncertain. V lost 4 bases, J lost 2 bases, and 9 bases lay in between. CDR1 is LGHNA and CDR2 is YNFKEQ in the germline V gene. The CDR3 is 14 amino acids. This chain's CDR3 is CASSPLDGNQPQHF. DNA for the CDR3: TGTGCCAGCAGCCCGTTGGACGGCAATCAGCCCCAGCATTTT.

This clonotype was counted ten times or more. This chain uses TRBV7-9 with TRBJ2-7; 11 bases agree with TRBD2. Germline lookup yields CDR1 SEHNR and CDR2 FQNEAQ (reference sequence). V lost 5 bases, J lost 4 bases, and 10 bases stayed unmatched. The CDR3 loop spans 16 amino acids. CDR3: CASSPPSGRNLYEQYF. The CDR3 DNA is TGTGCCAGCAGCCCCCCTAGCGGGAGGAACTTGTACGAGCAGTACTTC. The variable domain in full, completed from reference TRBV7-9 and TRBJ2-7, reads DTGVSQNPRHKITKRGQNVTFRCDPISEHNRLYWYRQTLGQGPEFLTYFQNEAQLEKSRLLSDRFSAERPKGSFSTLEIQRTEQGDSAMYLCASSPPSGRNLYEQYFGPGTRLTVT.

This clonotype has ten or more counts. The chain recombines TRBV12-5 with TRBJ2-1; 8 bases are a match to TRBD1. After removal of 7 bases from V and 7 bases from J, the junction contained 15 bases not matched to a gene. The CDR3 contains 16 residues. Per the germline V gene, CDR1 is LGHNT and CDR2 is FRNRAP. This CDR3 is CASASILDRETNEQFF. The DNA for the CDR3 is TGTGCTAGTGCCTCCATTTTGGACAGGGAGACGAATGAGCAGTTCTTC.

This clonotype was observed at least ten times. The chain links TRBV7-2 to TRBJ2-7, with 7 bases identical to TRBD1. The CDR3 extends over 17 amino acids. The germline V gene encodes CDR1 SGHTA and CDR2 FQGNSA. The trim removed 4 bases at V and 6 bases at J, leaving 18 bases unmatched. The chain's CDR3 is CASSWTGQSVLVGEQYF. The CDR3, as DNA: TGTGCCAGCAGCTGGACGGGACAGTCGGTGCTGGTTGGCGAGCAGTACTTC.

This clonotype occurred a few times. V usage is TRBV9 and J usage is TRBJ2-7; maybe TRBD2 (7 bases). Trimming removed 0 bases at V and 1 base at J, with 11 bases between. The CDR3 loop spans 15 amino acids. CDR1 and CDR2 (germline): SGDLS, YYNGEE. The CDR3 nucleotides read TGTGCCAGCAGCGTAGCGGGGGGCGCATCCTACGAGCAGTACTTC. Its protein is CASSVAGGASYEQYF.

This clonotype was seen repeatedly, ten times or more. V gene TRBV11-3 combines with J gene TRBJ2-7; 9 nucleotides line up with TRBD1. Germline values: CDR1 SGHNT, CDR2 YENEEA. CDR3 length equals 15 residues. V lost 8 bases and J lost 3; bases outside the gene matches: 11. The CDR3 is CASGVDRGMSYEQYF. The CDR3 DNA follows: TGTGCCAGCGGAGTGGACAGGGGCATGAGCTACGAGCAGTACTTC.

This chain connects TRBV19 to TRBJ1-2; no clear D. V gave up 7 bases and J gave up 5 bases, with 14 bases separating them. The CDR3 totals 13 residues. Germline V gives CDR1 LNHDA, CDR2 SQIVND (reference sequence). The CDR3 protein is CASTPRLAYGYTF. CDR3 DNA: TGTGCCAGTACCCCCCGGTTGGCTTATGGCTACACCTTC.

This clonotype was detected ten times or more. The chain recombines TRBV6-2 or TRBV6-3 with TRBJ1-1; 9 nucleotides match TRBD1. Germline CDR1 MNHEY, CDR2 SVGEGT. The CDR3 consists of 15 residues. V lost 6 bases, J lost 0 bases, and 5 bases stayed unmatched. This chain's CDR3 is CASRRQGGMNTEAFF. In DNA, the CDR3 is TGTGCCAGCAGGCGACAGGGGGGAATGAACACTGAAGCTTTCTTT.

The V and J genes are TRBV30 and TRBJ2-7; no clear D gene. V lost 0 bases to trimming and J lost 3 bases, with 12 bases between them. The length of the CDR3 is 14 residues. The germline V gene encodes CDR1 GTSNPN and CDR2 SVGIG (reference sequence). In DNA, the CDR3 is TGTGCCTGGAGTGTACTCCCCGAAAACTACGAGCAGTACTTC. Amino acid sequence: CAWSVLPENYEQYF.

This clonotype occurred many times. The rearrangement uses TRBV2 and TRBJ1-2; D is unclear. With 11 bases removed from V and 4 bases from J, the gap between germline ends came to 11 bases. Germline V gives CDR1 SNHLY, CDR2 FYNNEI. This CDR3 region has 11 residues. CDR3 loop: CASRGGYGYTF. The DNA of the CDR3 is TGTGCCTCACGCGGAGGCTATGGCTACACCTTC.